These 18 T cell receptor beta chains share one sample of origin, sequenced in a study of control samples from healthy donors and cancer patients. Sequencing was performed with immunoSEQ multiplex PCR; in TCRdb, only in-frame clones are kept and a portion is missing. Here the sample spans 150,000 to 200,000 clones, 90% being singletons. Sequenced input: blood. The receptor source for this set is a woman aged 45-60 years in good health.

The rearrangement links TRBV6-1 to TRBJ2-5, with D perhaps TRBD2 (5 bases). This CDR3 contains 13 residues. Germline assignment: CDR1 MNHNS and CDR2 SASEGT. V was cut by 7 bases and J by 2 bases, with 11 bases left in between. The CDR3 loop reads CASKDLRQETQYF. Written as DNA, the CDR3 is TGTGCCAGCAAGGACTTACGACAAGAGACCCAGTACTTC.

This clone appeared a single time. The gene calls are TRBV28 and TRBJ1-5; D may be TRBD1 (6 bases). Per the germline V gene, CDR1 is MDHEN and CDR2 is SYDVKM. This CDR3 spans 15 amino acids. With 2 bases removed from V and 3 bases from J, the gap between germline ends came to 11 bases. CDR3 coding DNA: TGTGCCAGCAGTTTAACGGGGGGGCACAATCAGCCCCAGCATTTT. It is translated as CASSLTGGHNQPQHF.

The genes are TRBV3-1 (or the pseudogene TRBV3-2) and TRBJ2-7; D ambiguous. Trimming removed 4 bases from V and 5 bases from J, with 9 bases in between. Germline-derived CDR1 and CDR2 are LGHDT and YNNKEL (reference sequence). This CDR3 has 12 residues. The CDR3 is CASSPAVNEQYF. The CDR3 coding sequence is TGTGCCAGCAGCCCAGCCGTGAACGAGCAGTACTTC.

This sequence joins TRBV10-1 and TRBJ1-5; tentatively, D is TRBD1 (5 bases). CDR3 length equals 14 residues. CDR1 and CDR2 (germline): WNHNN, SYGVQD (reference sequence). Trimming stripped 6 bases from V and 0 bases from J, with 9 bases between. The CDR3 sequence is CASRRGYSNQPQHF. The CDR3 bases are TGCGCCAGCAGGAGGGGTTATAGCAATCAGCCCCAGCATTTT.

This sequence joins TRBV6-2 or TRBV6-3 and TRBJ1-5, with 9 bases aligning to TRBD1. Germline V gene lookup returns CDR1 MNHEY and CDR2 SVGEGT. Trimming removed 5 bases from V and 4 bases from J; junction bases left unmatched: 6. The CDR3 has 15 residues. Written as DNA, the CDR3 is TGTGCCAGCAGTAAATCCGGGACAGGGAATCAGCCCCAGCATTTT. Translation: CASSKSGTGNQPQHF.

The chain employs TRBV6-6 and TRBJ1-4; D possibly corresponds to TRBD1 (6 bases). CDR1 and CDR2 from the germline V gene are MNHNY and SVGAGI (reference sequence). This CDR3 contains 16 residues. Trimming cost V 5 bases and J 6 bases, with 19 bases left between them. CDR3 region: CASSTPNRDGDEKLFF. The CDR3 DNA reads as TGTGCCAGCAGTACCCCAAACAGGGATGGTGATGAAAAACTGTTTTTT.

The rearrangement links TRBV28 to TRBJ1-4, with 12 bases identical to TRBD1. Germline loops: CDR1 MDHEN, CDR2 SYDVKM. Losses at the gene ends were 4 bases for V and 10 bases for J; bases not matched to a gene: 4. This CDR3 comprises 14 residues. This CDR3 is CASSYGTGGRKLFF. The DNA for the CDR3 is TGTGCCAGCAGTTATGGGACAGGGGGCCGAAAACTGTTTTTT.

The V gene is TRBV27, the J gene TRBJ1-3, with 10 bases lining up with TRBD1. The CDR3 sequence is 15 residues long. V lost 8 bases, J lost 4 bases, and 8 bases stayed unmatched. Germline V gene lookup returns CDR1 MNHEY and CDR2 SMNVEV (reference sequence). The CDR3 DNA is TGTGCCAGCGGCCGACAGGGGGCTTCAGGAAACACCATATATTTT. It yields the protein CASGRQGASGNTIYF.

This clone was found once. This CDR3 reads CASSIGTGGLTEAFF. The CDR3 DNA is TGTGCCAGTAGTATTGGGACAGGGGGTTTGACTGAAGCTTTCTTT. This sequence joins TRBV19 and TRBJ1-1; 11 bases align to TRBD1. With 3 bases clipped from V and 5 bases from J, the junction kept 5 bases outside the gene matches. CDR1 and CDR2 (germline): LNHDA, SQIVND (reference sequence). This CDR3 region has 15 residues. Using reference TRBV19 and TRBJ1-1 for the parts outside the CDR3, the full variable domain is DGGITQSPKYLFRKEGQNVTLSCEQNLNHDAMYWYRQDPGQGLRLIYYSQIVNDFQKGDIAEGYSVSREKKESFPLTVTSAQKNPTAFYLCASSIGTGGLTEAFFGQGTRLTVV.

The chain couples TRBV2 to TRBJ1-4, with D possibly TRBD1 on 5 matching bases. The V gene lost 11 bases and the J gene lost 7 bases, with 14 bases spanning the gap. CDR3 length equals 12 residues. Looked up from germline, CDR1 is SNHLY and CDR2 is FYNNEI. The CDR3 DNA follows: TGTGCCTCTCTCGGGGCCCCTGAAAAACTGTTTTTT. Protein: CASLGAPEKLFF.

The chain combines TRBV7-3 with TRBJ2-7, with TRBD1 matching over 7 bases. The CDR3 is made up of 14 amino acids. The trim removed 5 bases at V and 4 bases at J, leaving 8 bases unmatched. Germline V gene sequence: CDR1 SGHTA, CDR2 FQGTGA. The DNA of the CDR3 is TGTGCCAGCAGCCGCTCCGGGACAGCTTACGAGCAGTACTTC. Translating gives CASSRSGTAYEQYF.

This clone was seen just once. The genes are TRBV30 and TRBJ2-6; TRBD2 is a possible D gene (7 bases). The CDR3 is 18 residues long. The germline V gene has CDR1 GTSNPN and CDR2 SVGIG (reference sequence). The chain's CDR3 is CYFFLREQGGSGANVLTF. CDR3 in DNA: TGTTATTTCTTTCTGCGGGAGCAAGGGGGGTCTGGGGCCAACGTCCTGACTTTC.

The genes are TRBV28 and TRBJ2-3; D not resolved. Trimming stripped 5 bases from V and 6 bases from J, with 12 bases between. The CDR3 sequence is 13 residues long. Germline-derived CDR1 and CDR2 are MDHEN and SYDVKM. The CDR3 is CASSPSHLDTQYF. The DNA for the CDR3 is TGTGCCAGCAGTCCCAGCCATTTGGATACGCAGTATTTT. Using reference TRBV28 and TRBJ2-3 for the parts outside the CDR3, the full variable domain is DVKVTQSSRYLVKRTGEKVFLECVQDMDHENMFWYRQDPGLGLRLIYFSYDVKMKEKGDIPEGYSVSREKKERFSLILESASTNQTSMYLCASSPSHLDTQYFGPGTRLTVL.

V is TRBV12-3 or TRBV12-4 and J is TRBJ1-3; 7 bases line up with TRBD1. J was trimmed by 5 bases and V by 6 bases; bases with no gene match: 4. The CDR3 runs to 13 residues. The CDR3 sequence is CASRGTDRNTIYF. In DNA, the CDR3 is TGTGCCAGCAGGGGGACAGATAGAAACACCATATATTTT.

V gene TRBV18 combines with J gene TRBJ2-7, with 11 bases matching TRBD2. The V gene end was trimmed by 2 bases and the J gene end by 4 bases; junction bases not matched to a gene: 7. This CDR3 contains 16 residues. Germline V gene data show CDR1 as KGHSH and CDR2 as LQKENI. The CDR3 DNA sequence: TGTGCCAGCTCACCATTGACTAGCGGGAACTCTTACGAGCAGTACTTC. It translates to CASSPLTSGNSYEQYF.

J is TRBJ2-7 and V is TRBV19, with D perhaps being TRBD1 or TRBD2 (5 bases each). This CDR3 contains 12 residues. V dropped 7 bases and J dropped 2 bases, with 9 bases sitting between them. Germline CDR1 and CDR2: LNHDA and SQIVND (reference sequence). The CDR3 reads CASTGTTYEQYF. The CDR3, as DNA: TGTGCCAGTACCGGGACCACCTACGAGCAGTACTTC.

V and J are TRBV12-5 and TRBJ2-5, with 10 bases lining up with TRBD2. This CDR3 region has 15 residues. Losses at the gene ends were 6 bases for V and 1 base for J; bases not matched to a gene: 5. CDR1 is LGHNT, CDR2 FRNRAP, per germline. The CDR3 DNA follows: TGTGCTAGTGGGGCTAGCGGGGGTATCCAAGAGACCCAGTACTTC. It translates to CASGASGGIQETQYF.

The V gene is TRBV27, the J gene TRBJ1-3; D is ambiguous. In germline, CDR1 is MNHEY, CDR2 SMNVEV (reference sequence). V gave up 1 base and J gave up 2 bases, with 9 bases separating them. CDR3 length: 15 amino acids. CDR3 in amino acids: CASSLYPAPGNTIYF. CDR3 DNA: TGTGCCAGCAGTTTATATCCGGCCCCTGGAAACACCATATATTTT.